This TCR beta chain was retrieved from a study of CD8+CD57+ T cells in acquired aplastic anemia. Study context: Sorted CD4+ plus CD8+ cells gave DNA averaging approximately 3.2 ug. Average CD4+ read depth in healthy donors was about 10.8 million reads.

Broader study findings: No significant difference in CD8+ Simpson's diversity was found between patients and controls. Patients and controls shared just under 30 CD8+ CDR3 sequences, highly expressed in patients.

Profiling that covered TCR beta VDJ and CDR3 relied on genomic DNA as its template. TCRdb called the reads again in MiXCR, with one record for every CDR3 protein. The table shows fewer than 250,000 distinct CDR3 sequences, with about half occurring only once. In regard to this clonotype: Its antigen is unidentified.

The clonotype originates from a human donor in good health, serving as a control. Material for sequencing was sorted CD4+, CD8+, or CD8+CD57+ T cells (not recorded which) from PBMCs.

The CDR3 sequence is CSAPGPGTSYEQYF. For the CDR3, the DNA is TGCAGTGCCCCGGGCCCCGGGACTAGCTACGAGCAGTACTTC. The chain couples TRBV20-1 to TRBJ2-7; TRBD2 matches 8 bases. J gave up 3 bases and V 6 bases, and 10 bases lay outside the gene matches. Germline CDR1 is DFQATT and CDR2 is SNEGSKA (reference sequence). This CDR3 spans 14 amino acids.